The 30 T cell receptor beta chains given below trace back to one sample, sequenced in a study of blood T cell repertoires in COVID-19. The table came from immunoSEQ multiplex PCR; TCRdb's copy has only in-frame clones and leaves some out. This table holds around 170,000 clones, about 85% found once. Material for sequencing was peripheral blood. The receptors originated from a woman between 25 and 40 years old with active or convalescent COVID-19.

The V gene is TRBV19, the J gene TRBJ1-2; 12 bases align to TRBD1. Germline CDR1 reads LNHDA; CDR2 reads SQIVND (reference sequence). Trimming cost V 3 bases and J 2 bases; bases outside gene matches: 4. The CDR3 is made up of 16 amino acids. The DNA for the CDR3 is TGTGCCAGTAGTATGGGACAGGGGGCAGTAAACTATGGCTACACCTTC. Encoded protein: CASSMGQGAVNYGYTF.

The V gene is TRBV13, the J gene TRBJ1-2; 7 bases are shared with TRBD1. The ends lost 2 bases at V and 3 bases at J; junction bases unmatched: 12. Germline-derived CDR1 and CDR2 are PRHDT and FYEKMQ (reference sequence). This CDR3 region has 17 residues. The CDR3 here is CASSLSSPNRGDYGYTF. The CDR3 DNA is TGTGCCAGCAGCTTAAGCTCACCGAACAGGGGAGACTATGGCTACACCTTC.

J is TRBJ2-5 and V is TRBV19; 8 bases align to TRBD1. The CDR3 has 14 residues. Germline loops: CDR1 LNHDA, CDR2 SQIVND (reference sequence). J lost 2 bases, V lost 4 bases, and 3 bases had no gene match. DNA for the CDR3: TGTGCCAGTAGTACAGGGGGCTCACAAGAGACCCAGTACTTC. Protein product: CASSTGGSQETQYF. Together with reference TRBV19 and TRBJ2-5, the CDR3 gives the full variable domain: DGGITQSPKYLFRKEGQNVTLSCEQNLNHDAMYWYRQDPGQGLRLIYYSQIVNDFQKGDIAEGYSVSREKKESFPLTVTSAQKNPTAFYLCASSTGGSQETQYFGPGTRLLVL.

This rearrangement joins TRBV5-1 to TRBJ2-5, with 7 positions matching TRBD2. CDR1 SGHRS and CDR2 YFSETQ come from the germline V gene. Trimming at V came to 1 base and at J to 6 bases, leaving 6 bases not matched to a gene. CDR3 length: 14 residues. CDR3 amino acids: CASSLQTSSQTQYF. CDR3 DNA sequence: TGCGCCAGCAGCTTGCAGACTAGCAGTCAGACCCAGTACTTC.

This rearrangement joins TRBV27 to TRBJ1-6; 11 bases align to TRBD1. After removal of 3 bases from V and 10 bases from J, the junction contained 2 bases not matched to a gene. Per the germline V gene, CDR1 is MNHEY and CDR2 is SMNVEV (reference sequence). The CDR3 runs to 14 residues. CDR3 loop: CASSFGTGGSPLHF. The CDR3 DNA reads TGTGCCAGCAGTTTTGGGACAGGGGGGTCACCCCTCCACTTT.

The chain carries TRBV6-6 and TRBJ2-1; tentatively, D is TRBD2 (6 bases). The CDR3 sequence is 13 residues long. CDR1 and CDR2 from the germline V gene are MNHNY and SVGAGI (reference sequence). Trimming cost V 0 bases and J 15 bases, with 15 bases left between them. For the CDR3, the DNA is TGTGCCAGCAGTTACTCCCGGGACTCCCCGCGGTTCTTC. Its translation is CASSYSRDSPRFF.

This clone occurred a few times. The chain has TRBV19 and TRBJ1-1, with D perhaps TRBD1 (6 bases). V was pared by 6 bases and J by 0 bases, with 14 bases between. CDR3 length equals 15 residues. CDR1 and CDR2 from the germline V gene are LNHDA and SQIVND (reference sequence). The CDR3 bases are TGTGCCAGTAGGAGGGACATGTCCATGAACACTGAAGCTTTCTTT. This translates into CASRRDMSMNTEAFF.

The chain combines TRBV6-5 with TRBJ2-7, with TRBD2 matching 7 bases. The germline CDR1 and CDR2 sequences are MNHEY and SVGAGI. V lost 3 bases to trimming and J lost 3 bases; unmatched junction nucleotides: 11. The CDR3 loop spans 16 amino acids. The CDR3 DNA sequence: TGTGCCAGCAGTTATGGACGGAGCGGGGCGAGCTACGAGCAGTACTTC. Residues: CASSYGRSGASYEQYF.

The rearrangement links TRBV11-2 to TRBJ1-1; a weak D match, TRBD1 (5 bases). Germline V gene data show CDR1 as SGHAT and CDR2 as FQNNGV. V was shortened by 9 bases and J by 0 bases, with 14 bases between the two germline ends. This CDR3 has 14 amino acids. The CDR3 sequence is CASTGEGMNTEAFF. The CDR3 DNA reads as TGTGCCAGTACGGGGGAGGGAATGAACACTGAAGCTTTCTTT.

The chain joins TRBV6-5 to TRBJ2-3, with 7 bases matching TRBD2. The germline V gene has CDR1 MNHEY and CDR2 SVGAGI. V lost 6 bases, J lost 4 bases, and 10 bases stayed unmatched. This CDR3 is 15 amino acids long. The chain's CDR3 is CASRPLQRGPDTQYF. CDR3 DNA: TGTGCCAGCAGACCGCTTCAGCGGGGCCCAGATACGCAGTATTTT.

The rearrangement joins TRBV5-6 to TRBJ1-1; 8 nucleotides align to TRBD1. Trimming took 1 base from V and 6 from J; bases not matched to a gene: 8. The CDR3 has 15 amino acids. Germline values: CDR1 SGHDT, CDR2 YYEEEE. CDR3 DNA sequence: TGTGCCAGCAGCTTGTATGGACAGGGCATCCCTGAAGCTTTCTTT. It specifies CASSLYGQGIPEAFF.

The genes are TRBV7-8 and TRBJ1-2, with TRBD1 identical over 11 bases. The germline V gene encodes CDR1 SGHVS and CDR2 FQNEAQ. With V trimmed by 3 bases and J by 6 bases, 6 bases remained unmatched. The CDR3 has 15 amino acids. The CDR3 region is CASSFVPGQGDGYTF. Written as DNA, the CDR3 is TGTGCCAGCAGCTTCGTCCCGGGACAGGGGGATGGCTACACCTTC.

The genes are TRBV24-1 and TRBJ2-1; D is undetermined. The CDR3 totals 15 residues. The germline CDR1 and CDR2 sequences are KGHDR and SFDVKD. With 6 bases removed from V and 2 bases from J, the gap between germline ends came to 13 bases. CDR3 DNA: TGTGCCACCAGTCCCCCCGAGAATCCCTACAATGAGCAGTTCTTC. It encodes CATSPPENPYNEQFF.

This clone was counted a few times. The chain links TRBV28 to TRBJ1-1; 8 positions match TRBD1. The germline V gene has CDR1 MDHEN and CDR2 SYDVKM. The V segment lost 5 bases and the J segment 6 bases; nucleotides outside the gene matches: 8. CDR3 length equals 14 residues. The CDR3 nucleotides are TGTGCCAGCAGTGCCCGGACAGGGCCATCTGAAGCTTTCTTT. It encodes CASSARTGPSEAFF.

J is TRBJ2-7 and V is TRBV15, with D possibly matching TRBD2 (6 bases). V was shortened by 0 bases and J by 4 bases, with 13 bases between the two germline ends. This CDR3 has 15 amino acids. CDR1 is LNHNV and CDR2 is YYDKDF in the germline V gene (reference sequence). CDR3 amino acids: CATSRDEGGGYEQYF. For the CDR3, the DNA is TGTGCCACCAGCAGAGACGAGGGAGGAGGGTACGAGCAGTACTTC.

CDR3 residues: CASGHRWVTLVRMGEKLFF. CDR3 coding DNA: TGTGCTAGTGGCCACAGGTGGGTTACTCTCGTTCGGATGGGGGAAAAACTGTTTTTT. The chain employs TRBV12-5 and TRBJ1-4, with D tentatively TRBD1 (5 bases). CDR3 length equals 19 residues. The V gene's germline CDR1 is LGHNT and CDR2 FRNRAP. V was cut by 6 bases and J by 8 bases, with 31 bases left in between.

V usage is TRBV6-6 and J usage is TRBJ2-1, with TRBD2 matching over 12 bases. With V trimmed by 6 bases and J by 8 bases, 11 bases remained unmatched. The CDR3 is made up of 16 amino acids. CDR1 is MNHNY and CDR2 is SVGAGI in the germline V gene (reference sequence). This chain's CDR3 is CASRPRTSGIGDEQFF. The CDR3 DNA is TGTGCCAGCAGACCCAGGACTAGCGGGATTGGGGATGAGCAGTTCTTC.

The CDR3 region has the DNA TGTGCCAGCAGCGTACTAAGCGGCGCAGGCGGTCAAGAGACCCAGTACTTC. It specifies CASSVLSGAGGQETQYF. The chain is built from TRBV9 and TRBJ2-5; tentatively, D is TRBD2 (5 bases). Trimming pared 1 base from V and 2 bases from J, leaving 18 bases between. CDR1 and CDR2 (germline): SGDLS, YYNGEE. The CDR3 loop spans 17 amino acids.

The chain couples TRBV12-3 or TRBV12-4 to TRBJ1-5; maybe TRBD1 (6 bases). V lost 5 bases and J 6 bases, leaving 8 bases between the germline ends. The CDR3 runs 12 residues. CDR3 DNA: TGTGCCAGCAGTCCAGGGGTTCAGCCCCAGCATTTT. This sequence encodes CASSPGVQPQHF.

The chain has TRBV2 and TRBJ1-2; D unresolved. This CDR3 has 13 amino acids. The germline V gene has CDR1 SNHLY and CDR2 FYNNEI. V lost 5 bases and J 8 bases, leaving 15 bases between the germline ends. The DNA for the CDR3 is TGTGCCAGCAGTTATACCTACCTGAGGGGCTACACCTTC. Translation gives CASSYTYLRGYTF.

The V gene is TRBV7-2, the J gene TRBJ2-3, with a possible D match to TRBD2 (6 bases). V was shortened by 1 base and J by 11 bases, with 13 bases between the two germline ends. Looked up from germline, CDR1 is SGHTA and CDR2 is FQGNSA. This CDR3 has 13 amino acids. The CDR3 bases are TGTGCCAGCAGCTTAGAACTTAGCGGCGTGCAGTATTTT. It encodes CASSLELSGVQYF.

This rearrangement joins TRBV2 to TRBJ2-7, with 10 bases identical to TRBD1. The CDR3 runs to 16 residues. V dropped 1 base and J dropped 3; count of bases not matched to a gene: 6. Germline CDR1 reads SNHLY; CDR2 reads FYNNEI. The CDR3 here is CASSEGSRTGGYEQYF. The CDR3, as DNA: TGTGCCAGCAGTGAAGGTAGCCGGACAGGGGGCTACGAGCAGTACTTC.

This clone was seen a single time. J is TRBJ1-6 and V is TRBV5-1; D ambiguous. Germline V gene sequence: CDR1 SGHRS, CDR2 YFSETQ. CDR3 length: 16 residues. Trimming removed 0 bases at V and 0 bases at J, with 7 bases between. DNA of the CDR3: TGCGCCAGCAGCTTGGGGGCGAGCTCCTATAATTCACCCCTCCACTTT. It codes for CASSLGASSYNSPLHF. Based on the CDR3 plus reference TRBV5-1 and TRBJ1-6, the full variable domain is KAGVTQTPRYLIKTRGQQVTLSCSPISGHRSVSWYQQTPGQGLQFLFEYFSETQRNKGNFPGRFSGRQFSNSRSEMNVSTLELGDSALYLCASSLGASSYNSPLHFGNGTRLTVT.

The V gene is TRBV5-5, the J gene TRBJ2-2; TRBD1 aligns across 8 bases. The CDR3 spans 16 residues. Germline V CDR1 and CDR2: SGHKS, YYEKEE (reference sequence). Trimming removed 2 bases from V and 3 bases from J; junction bases left unmatched: 6. The CDR3 loop reads CASSLQRTGYTGELFF. For the CDR3, the DNA is TGTGCCAGCAGCTTACAAAGGACAGGGTACACCGGGGAGCTGTTTTTT.

V usage is TRBV7-9 and J usage is TRBJ2-2; D ambiguous. CDR1 SEHNR and CDR2 FQNEAQ come from the germline V gene (reference sequence). The CDR3 length is 12 residues. Deletions cut 3 bases from V and 6 bases from J, with 5 bases between. The CDR3 reads CASSFLPGELFF. The CDR3 nucleotides are TGTGCCAGCAGCTTCCTACCCGGGGAGCTGTTTTTT.

This clone has a single count. V and J are TRBV5-8 and TRBJ1-5; no definite D call. V dropped 1 base and J dropped 7 bases, with 9 bases sitting between them. This CDR3 spans 13 amino acids. Germline V gives CDR1 SGHTS, CDR2 YDEGEE. DNA for the CDR3: TGTGCCAGCAGCTTGCGGAGTATCCAGCCCCAGCATTTT. Its protein is CASSLRSIQPQHF. The full variable domain, its missing parts supplied by reference TRBV5-8 and TRBJ1-5, is EAGVTQSPTHLIKTRGQQATLRCSPISGHTSVYWYQQALGLGLQFLLWYDEGEERNRGNFPPRFSGRQFPNYSSELNVNALELEDSALYLCASSLRSIQPQHFGDGTRLSIL.

The chain couples TRBV7-2 to TRBJ2-3; TRBD2 matches 8 bases. There are 15 residues in the CDR3. Trimming cost V 5 bases and J 0 bases; bases outside gene matches: 4. CDR1 is SGHTA, CDR2 FQGNSA, per germline. The CDR3 loop reads CASSTGLGSTDTQYF. The CDR3 DNA is TGTGCCAGCAGCACGGGACTAGGGAGCACAGATACGCAGTATTTT.

The rearrangement uses TRBV4-2 and TRBJ2-4; maybe TRBD2 (6 bases). Trimming removed 0 bases from V and 2 bases from J, with 14 bases in between. There are 17 residues in the CDR3. Germline loops: CDR1 LGHNA, CDR2 YNFKEQ. The CDR3 spells CASSQDGRGGTKNIQYF. The CDR3 DNA sequence: TGTGCCAGCAGCCAAGATGGCCGGGGCGGGACCAAAAACATTCAGTACTTC.

V gene TRBV6-2 or TRBV6-3 combines with J gene TRBJ2-1, with 7 bases identical to TRBD2. The V segment lost 3 bases and the J segment 2 bases; nucleotides outside the gene matches: 4. The CDR3 consists of 15 residues. Germline CDR1 and CDR2: MNHEY and SVGEGT. CDR3 coding DNA: TGTGCCAGCAGTTATATCGGGGGGACCTACAATGAGCAGTTCTTC. This encodes CASSYIGGTYNEQFF.

Only one count was recorded for this clone. This chain joins TRBV4-2 and TRBJ2-4, with D possibly being TRBD2 (5 bases). V lost 1 base, J lost 7 bases, and 17 bases lay in between. CDR3 length equals 16 residues. Looked up from germline, CDR1 is LGHNA and CDR2 is YNFKEQ. This CDR3 reads CASSQGGLGVGNIQYF. CDR3 coding DNA: TGTGCCAGCAGCCAAGGGGGTCTCGGGGTGGGGAACATTCAGTACTTC.